The 11 T cell receptor beta chains listed next were all sequenced from one sample in a study of STAT3 mutations in large granular lymphocyte leukemia. Whole-study results and caveats: At least one immunodominant TCR beta clonotype appeared in every T-cell large granular lymphocyte leukemia patient.

These TCRs are of unknown antigen specificity. TCRdb's table, derived via immunoSEQ multiplex PCR, lists solely in-frame clones and lacks some. This sample has approximately 22,000 clones; about 95% occur once, and the top ten carry under 6.5%. Sequenced: peripheral blood mononuclear cells. Every receptor here comes from a man between 35 and 55 years old with T-cell large granular lymphocyte leukemia. Some clones in this sample may be carry-over from other donors' samples.

This clone was seen once. The chain couples TRBV18 to TRBJ1-5; no firm D call. Trimming removed 3 bases at V and 0 bases at J, with 9 bases between. Germline-derived CDR1 and CDR2 are KGHSH and LQKENI. CDR3 size: 15 residues. The CDR3 DNA reads TGTGCCAGCTCACCGACCAGCTATAGCAATCAGCCCCAGCATTTT. Residues: CASSPTSYSNQPQHF.

V and J are TRBV27 and TRBJ1-5, with 8 bases lining up with TRBD1. With V trimmed by 5 bases and J by 2 bases, 8 bases remained unmatched. This CDR3 is built from 16 residues. CDR1 and CDR2 (germline): MNHEY, SMNVEV (reference sequence). CDR3 in amino acids: CASSKTGGIGNQPQHF. The CDR3 DNA is TGTGCCAGCAGTAAAACAGGGGGTATCGGCAATCAGCCCCAGCATTTT.

V is TRBV9 and J is TRBJ2-5; unclear D gene. The CDR3 totals 14 residues. Germline CDR1 is SGDLS and CDR2 is YYNGEE. The ends were cut back, 0 bases at V and 2 bases at J, with 8 bases in the middle. The CDR3 DNA sequence: TGTGCCAGCAGCGTAGACACACGACAAGAGACCCAGTACTTC. The encoded protein is CASSVDTRQETQYF.

The genes are TRBV30 and TRBJ1-1; no clear D. The CDR3 runs to 14 residues. CDR1 and CDR2 from the germline V gene are GTSNPN and SVGIG (reference sequence). V lost 2 bases and J 1 base, leaving 11 bases between the germline ends. The CDR3 DNA reads TGTGCCTGGAGTCCTGTAATAAGGAACACTGAAGCTTTCTTT. Amino acids: CAWSPVIRNTEAFF.

The V call is TRBV7-9, the J call TRBJ1-2; D is perhaps TRBD1 (5 bases). CDR3 length: 14 amino acids. V was clipped by 0 bases and J by 4 bases, with 9 bases between them. The germline V gene has CDR1 SEHNR and CDR2 FQNEAQ (reference sequence). The CDR3 region is CASSLASGSYGYTF. The CDR3 coding sequence is TGTGCCAGCAGCTTAGCATCAGGGAGCTATGGCTACACCTTC.

Points on this clone: An end of the junction does not agree with germline; a read error may underlie this. The chain recombines TRBV18 with TRBJ1-2, with D tentatively TRBD1 (5 bases). From germline, CDR1 is KGHSH and CDR2 LQKENI. This CDR3 has 13 residues. The CDR3 reads CASSRGAQYGYTF. For the CDR3, the DNA is TGTGCCAGTTCACGAGGGGCGCAGTATGGCTACACCTTC.

The chain has TRBV4-1 and TRBJ1-3, with a tentative D call TRBD1 (6 bases). This CDR3 is built from 16 residues. Trimming took 4 bases from V and 0 from J, leaving 13 bases between them. CDR1 and CDR2 (germline): MGHRA, YSYEKL. CDR3 amino acids: CASSPKDRSSGNTIYF. In nucleotides, the CDR3 is TGCGCCAGCAGCCCAAAGGACAGAAGCTCTGGAAACACCATATATTTT.

The rearrangement uses TRBV5-4 and TRBJ1-6; D may be TRBD1 (6 bases). The V end was cut by 3 bases, the J end by 7 bases, with 14 bases between. This CDR3 is built from 15 residues. Germline V gene sequence: CDR1 SGHNT, CDR2 YYREEE (reference sequence). The CDR3 region has the DNA TGTGCCAGCAGCTCGCAGGGGATTAGGAATTCACCCCTCCACTTT. It codes for CASSSQGIRNSPLHF.

This clone was seen a single time. The CDR3 reads CASSSGTERNEQFF. As DNA, the CDR3 is TGCGCCAGCAGCTCCGGGACAGAACGCAATGAGCAGTTCTTC. V and J are TRBV5-1 and TRBJ2-1; 7 bases map to TRBD1. The CDR3 consists of 14 residues. Germline-derived CDR1 and CDR2 are SGHRS and YFSETQ. Unmatched junction bases numbered 6, after V lost 3 bases and J lost 6 bases.

This clone appeared a single time. The chain couples TRBV7-6 to TRBJ2-5; a possible D gene is TRBD2 (7 bases). CDR1 is SGHVS, CDR2 FNYEAQ, per germline. This CDR3 spans 16 amino acids. Trimming shortened V by 4 bases and J by 0 bases, and 15 bases separated the two germline ends. The CDR3 sequence is CASSSPGGLDQETQYF. The CDR3 nucleotides are TGTGCCAGCAGCTCCCCGGGGGGCCTTGACCAAGAGACCCAGTACTTC.

The chain uses TRBV30 and TRBJ1-1; 7 bases fit TRBD1. Trimming at V came to 4 bases and at J to 8 bases, leaving 4 bases not matched to a gene. Per germline, CDR1 GTSNPN and CDR2 SVGIG (reference sequence). This CDR3 region has 11 residues. CDR3 protein: CAWMVTGEAFF. The CDR3 coding sequence is TGTGCCTGGATGGTGACAGGGGAAGCTTTCTTT.